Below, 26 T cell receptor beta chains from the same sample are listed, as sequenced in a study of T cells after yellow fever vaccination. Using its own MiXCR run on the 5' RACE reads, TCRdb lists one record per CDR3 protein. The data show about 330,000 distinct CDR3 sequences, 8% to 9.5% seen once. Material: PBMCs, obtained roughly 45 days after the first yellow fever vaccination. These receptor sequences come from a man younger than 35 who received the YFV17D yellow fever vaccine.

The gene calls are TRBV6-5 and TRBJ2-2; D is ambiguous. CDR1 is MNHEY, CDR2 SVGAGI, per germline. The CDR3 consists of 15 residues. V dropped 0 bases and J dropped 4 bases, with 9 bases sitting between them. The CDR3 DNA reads TGTGCCAGCAGTTACTCGCCTAGGCGCACCGGGGAGCTGTTTTTT. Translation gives CASSYSPRRTGELFF.

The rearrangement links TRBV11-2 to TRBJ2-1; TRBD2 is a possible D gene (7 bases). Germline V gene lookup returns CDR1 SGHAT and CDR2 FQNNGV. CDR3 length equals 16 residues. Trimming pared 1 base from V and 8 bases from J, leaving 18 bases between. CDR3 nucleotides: TGTGCCAGCAGCTTAGGGTCATGGGGGGGGGCCGATGAGCAGTTCTTC. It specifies CASSLGSWGGADEQFF.

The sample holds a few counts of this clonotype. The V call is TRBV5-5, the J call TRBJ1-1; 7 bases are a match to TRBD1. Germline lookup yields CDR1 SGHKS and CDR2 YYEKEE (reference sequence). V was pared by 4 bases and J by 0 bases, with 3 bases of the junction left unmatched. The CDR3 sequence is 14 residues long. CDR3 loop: CASSATGLNTEAFF. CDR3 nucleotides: TGTGCCAGCAGCGCGACAGGGTTGAACACTGAAGCTTTCTTT.

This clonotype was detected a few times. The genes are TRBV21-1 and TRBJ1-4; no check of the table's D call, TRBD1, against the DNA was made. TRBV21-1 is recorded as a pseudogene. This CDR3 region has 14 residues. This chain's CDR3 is CASSLQGENEKLFF. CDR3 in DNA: TGTGCCAGCAGCCTACAGGGTGAGAATGAAAAACTGTTTTTT.

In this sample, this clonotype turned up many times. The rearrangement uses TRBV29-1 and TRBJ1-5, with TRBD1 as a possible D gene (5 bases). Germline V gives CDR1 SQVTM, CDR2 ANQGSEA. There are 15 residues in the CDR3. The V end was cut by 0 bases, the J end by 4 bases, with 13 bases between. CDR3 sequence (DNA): TGCAGCGTTGAAGACGGGAGGGGAGGGAATCAGCCCCAGCATTTT. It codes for CSVEDGRGGNQPQHF.

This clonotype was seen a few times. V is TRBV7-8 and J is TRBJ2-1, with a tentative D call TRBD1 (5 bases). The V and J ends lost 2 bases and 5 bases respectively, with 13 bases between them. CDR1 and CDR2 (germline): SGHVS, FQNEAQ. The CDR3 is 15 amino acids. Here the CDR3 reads CASSLSRVVHNEQFF. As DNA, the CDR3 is TGTGCCAGCAGCTTATCCAGGGTCGTCCACAATGAGCAGTTCTTC.

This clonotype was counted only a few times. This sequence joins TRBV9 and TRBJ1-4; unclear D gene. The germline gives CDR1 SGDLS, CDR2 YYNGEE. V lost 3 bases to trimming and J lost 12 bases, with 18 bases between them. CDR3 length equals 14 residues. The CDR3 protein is CASSETPLDSELFF. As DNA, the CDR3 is TGTGCCAGCAGCGAAACGCCCCTAGACTCGGAACTGTTTTTT.

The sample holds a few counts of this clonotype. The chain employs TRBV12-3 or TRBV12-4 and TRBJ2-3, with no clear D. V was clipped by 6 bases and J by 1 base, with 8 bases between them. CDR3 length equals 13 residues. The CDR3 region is CASRYTGTDTQYF. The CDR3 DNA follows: TGTGCCAGCAGATATACTGGCACAGATACGCAGTATTTT.

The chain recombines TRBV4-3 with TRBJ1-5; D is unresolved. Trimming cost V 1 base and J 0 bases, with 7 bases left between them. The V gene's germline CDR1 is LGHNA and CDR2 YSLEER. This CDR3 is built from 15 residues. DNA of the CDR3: TGCGCCAGCAGCCAAGGGAGAATTAGCAATCAGCCCCAGCATTTT. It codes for CASSQGRISNQPQHF.

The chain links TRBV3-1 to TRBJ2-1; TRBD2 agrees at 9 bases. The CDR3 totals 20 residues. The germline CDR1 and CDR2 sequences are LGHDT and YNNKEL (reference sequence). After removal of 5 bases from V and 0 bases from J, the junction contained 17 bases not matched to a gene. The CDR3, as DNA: TGTGCCAGCAGCGGTCGGGCAGCTAGCGGGATGGACCACTCCTACAATGAGCAGTTCTTC. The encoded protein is CASSGRAASGMDHSYNEQFF.

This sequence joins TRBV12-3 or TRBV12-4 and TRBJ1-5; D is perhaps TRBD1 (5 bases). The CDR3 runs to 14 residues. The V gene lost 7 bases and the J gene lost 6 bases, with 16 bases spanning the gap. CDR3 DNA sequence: TGTGCCAGCACTCTGGGGGGAATCGGTCAGCCCCAGCATTTT. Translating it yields CASTLGGIGQPQHF.

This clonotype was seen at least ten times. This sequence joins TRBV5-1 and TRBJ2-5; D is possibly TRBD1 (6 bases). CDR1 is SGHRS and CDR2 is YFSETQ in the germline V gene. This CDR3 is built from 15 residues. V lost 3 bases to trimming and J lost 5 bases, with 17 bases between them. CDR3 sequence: CASSSTGNQGETQYF. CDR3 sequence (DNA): TGCGCCAGCAGCTCAACAGGGAACCAAGGGGAGACCCAGTACTTC.

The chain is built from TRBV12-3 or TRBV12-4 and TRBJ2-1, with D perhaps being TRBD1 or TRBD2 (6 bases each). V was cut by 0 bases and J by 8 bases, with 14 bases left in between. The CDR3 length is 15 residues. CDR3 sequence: CASSLARGPGDEQFF. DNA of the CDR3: TGTGCCAGCAGTTTAGCGCGGGGACCAGGGGATGAGCAGTTCTTC.

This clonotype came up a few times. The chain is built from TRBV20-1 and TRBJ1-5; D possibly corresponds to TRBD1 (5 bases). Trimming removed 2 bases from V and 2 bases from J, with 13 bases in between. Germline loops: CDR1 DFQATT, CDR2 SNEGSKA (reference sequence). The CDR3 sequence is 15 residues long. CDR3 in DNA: TGCAGTGCTAGAAGGCGGGGGGAAGGCAATCAGCCCCAGCATTTT. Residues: CSARRRGEGNQPQHF.

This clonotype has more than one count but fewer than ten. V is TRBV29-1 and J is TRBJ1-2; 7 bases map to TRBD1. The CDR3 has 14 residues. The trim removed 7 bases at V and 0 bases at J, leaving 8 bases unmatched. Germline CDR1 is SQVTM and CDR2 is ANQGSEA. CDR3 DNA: TGCAGCGGGGGACAGAGTTTAGCTAACTATGGCTACACCTTC. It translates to CSGGQSLANYGYTF.

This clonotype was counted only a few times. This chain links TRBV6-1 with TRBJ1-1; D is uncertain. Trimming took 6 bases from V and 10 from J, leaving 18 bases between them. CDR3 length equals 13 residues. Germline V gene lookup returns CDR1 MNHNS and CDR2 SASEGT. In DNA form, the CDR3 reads TGTGCCAGCAGAAACGTAGGTGAAGGAATAGCTTTCTTT. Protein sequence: CASRNVGEGIAFF.

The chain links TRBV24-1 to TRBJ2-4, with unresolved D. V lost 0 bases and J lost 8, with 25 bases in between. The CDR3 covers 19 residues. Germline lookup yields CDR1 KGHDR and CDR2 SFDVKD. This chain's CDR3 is CATSDLPHHVQESRDIQYF. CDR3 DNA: TGTGCCACCAGTGATTTGCCCCACCATGTTCAGGAAAGTAGAGACATTCAGTACTTC.

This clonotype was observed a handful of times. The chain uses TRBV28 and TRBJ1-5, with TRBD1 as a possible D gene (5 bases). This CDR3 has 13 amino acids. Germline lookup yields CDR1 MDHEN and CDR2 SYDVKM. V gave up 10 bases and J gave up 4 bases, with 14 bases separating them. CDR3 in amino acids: CAIIGTGNQPQHF. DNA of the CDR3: TGTGCCATAATAGGGACGGGGAATCAGCCCCAGCATTTT.

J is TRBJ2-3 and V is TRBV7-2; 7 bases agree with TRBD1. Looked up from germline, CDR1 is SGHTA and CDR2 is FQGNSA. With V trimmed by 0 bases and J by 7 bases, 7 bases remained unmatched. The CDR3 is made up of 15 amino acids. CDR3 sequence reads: CASSLAGTAAHTQYF. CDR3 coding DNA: TGTGCCAGCAGCTTAGCTGGGACAGCTGCCCATACGCAGTATTTT.

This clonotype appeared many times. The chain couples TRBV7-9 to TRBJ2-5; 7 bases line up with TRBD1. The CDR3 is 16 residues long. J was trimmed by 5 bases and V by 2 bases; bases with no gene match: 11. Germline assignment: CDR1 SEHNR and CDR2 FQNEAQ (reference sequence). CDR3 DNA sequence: TGTGCCAGCAGCTTATTAAGGGATCTAGGGGGCGAGACCCAGTACTTC. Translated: CASSLLRDLGGETQYF.

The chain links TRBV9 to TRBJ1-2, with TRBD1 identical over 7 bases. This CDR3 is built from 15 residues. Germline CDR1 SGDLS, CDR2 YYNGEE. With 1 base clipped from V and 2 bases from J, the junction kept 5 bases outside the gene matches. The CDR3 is CASSVMEGQNYGYTF. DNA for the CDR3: TGTGCCAGCAGCGTAATGGAGGGACAGAACTATGGCTACACCTTC.

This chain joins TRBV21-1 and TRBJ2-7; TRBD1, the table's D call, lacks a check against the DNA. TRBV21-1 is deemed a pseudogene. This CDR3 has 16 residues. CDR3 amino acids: CASSDRAGQGRGEQYV. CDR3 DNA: TGTGCCAGCAGCGACAGAGCTGGACAGGGGCGAGGTGAGCAGTACGTC.

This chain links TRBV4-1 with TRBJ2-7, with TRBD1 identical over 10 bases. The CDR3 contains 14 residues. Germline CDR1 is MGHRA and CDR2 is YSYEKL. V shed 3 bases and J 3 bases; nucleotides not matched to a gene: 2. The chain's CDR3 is CASSHGQGVYEQYF. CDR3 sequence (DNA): TGCGCCAGCAGCCACGGACAGGGGGTCTACGAGCAGTACTTC.

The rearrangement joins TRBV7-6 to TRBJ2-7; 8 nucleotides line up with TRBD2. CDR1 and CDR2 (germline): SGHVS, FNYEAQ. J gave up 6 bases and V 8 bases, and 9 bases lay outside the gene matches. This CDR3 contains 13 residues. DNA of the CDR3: TGTGCCAGCTCCGGGGGGGGCCCGGTCGAGCAGTACTTC. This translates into CASSGGGPVEQYF.

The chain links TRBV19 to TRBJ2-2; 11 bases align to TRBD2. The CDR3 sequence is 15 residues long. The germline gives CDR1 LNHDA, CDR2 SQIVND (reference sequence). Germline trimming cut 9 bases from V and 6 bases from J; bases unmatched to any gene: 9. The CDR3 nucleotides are TGTGCCAGCCACGAGGGTAGCGGGGGGGCCGGGGAGCTGTTTTTT. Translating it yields CASHEGSGGAGELFF.

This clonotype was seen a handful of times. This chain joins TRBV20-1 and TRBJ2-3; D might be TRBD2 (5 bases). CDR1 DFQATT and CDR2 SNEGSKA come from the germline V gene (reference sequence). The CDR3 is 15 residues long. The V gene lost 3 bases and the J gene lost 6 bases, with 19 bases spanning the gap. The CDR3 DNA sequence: TGCAGTGCTAGTATTCCGGGGTTGAACCGGGATACGCAGTATTTT. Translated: CSASIPGLNRDTQYF.